This entry lists 8 T cell receptor beta chains sequenced from one sample in a study of CD8+CD57+ T cells in acquired aplastic anemia. Profiles of TCR beta VDJ and CDR3 were generated from a genomic DNA template. TCRdb re-called the reads through MiXCR, storing one row per CDR3 protein. Altogether over 150,000 distinct CDR3 sequences are present, about 48% being singletons, with the ten largest covering 0.85% to 1.3%. Material: sorted CD4+, CD8+, or CD8+CD57+ T cells (not recorded which) from PBMCs. All receptors derive from a human donor in good health.

A word on this clonotype: One end of the junction is discordant with germline, which a read error may explain. The CDR3 region is CASSQSLGQYNPPLHF. CDR3 DNA sequence: TGTGCCAGCAGCCAAAGTCTGGGACAGTATAATCCACCCCTCCACTTT. The rearrangement uses TRBV3-1 and TRBJ1-6; 7 nucleotides agree with TRBD1. CDR1 is LGHDT, CDR2 YNNKEL, per germline (reference sequence). CDR3 size: 16 residues.

This clonotype showed up many times. The J gene is TRBJ2-6, the V gene TRBV24-1; D unresolved. Germline V gives CDR1 KGHDR, CDR2 SFDVKD. V shed 4 bases and J shed 0 bases, with 12 bases lying between them. The CDR3 is 17 amino acids. CDR3: CATSDGPTPSGANVLTF. The DNA of the CDR3 is TGTGCCACCAGTGACGGCCCAACACCCTCTGGGGCCAACGTCCTGACTTTC.

This clonotype was seen many times. CDR3 sequence reads: CASSPRTSGVYEQYF. The CDR3 nucleotides are TGTGCCAGCAGCCCGCGGACTAGCGGGGTGTACGAGCAGTACTTC. The rearrangement joins TRBV4-2 to TRBJ2-7; 12 nucleotides match TRBD2. Germline V gives CDR1 LGHNA, CDR2 YNFKEQ. With V trimmed by 4 bases and J by 4 bases, 5 bases remained unmatched. CDR3 length: 15 amino acids.

The V gene is TRBV25-1, the J gene TRBJ2-7, with 7 bases aligning to TRBD1. This CDR3 is built from 15 residues. V trimming: 6 bases; J trimming: 0 bases; junction bases outside the gene matches: 8. Germline lookup yields CDR1 MGHDK and CDR2 SYGVNS. The CDR3 loop is CASRPTTGSSYEQYF. The DNA for the CDR3 is TGTGCCAGCAGACCTACGACAGGGAGCTCCTACGAGCAGTACTTC.

A word on this clonotype: This sequence may be a read error, since a much larger clone differs from it by one base. The chain carries TRBV7-6 and TRBJ2-2; TRBD1 matches at 9 bases. This CDR3 has 17 amino acids. V dropped 3 bases and J dropped 6; count of bases not matched to a gene: 11. Looked up from germline, CDR1 is SGHVS and CDR2 is FNYEAQ. The CDR3 DNA reads TGTGCCAGCAGCTTTACCACGGGACAGGGATACGCCGGGGAGCTGTTTTTT. The encoded protein is CASSFTTGQGYAGELFF.

A word on this clonotype: Likely a read error: the CDR3 ends without its conserved phenylalanine or tryptophan. The genes are TRBV9 and TRBJ1-6; TRBD1 matches at 7 bases. V gave up 0 bases and J gave up 5 bases; unmatched junction bases: 2. The CDR3 runs 15 residues. Germline loops: CDR1 SGDLS, CDR2 YYNGEE. CDR3 sequence reads: CASSVVGGNNSPLHS. The CDR3 region has the DNA TGTGCCAGCAGCGTAGTAGGGGGCAATAATTCACCCCTCCACTCT.

The J gene is TRBJ1-6, the V gene TRBV20-1, with D perhaps TRBD1 (5 bases). V was cut by 5 bases and J by 4 bases, with 6 bases left in between. CDR1 and CDR2 from the germline V gene are DFQATT and SNEGSKA (reference sequence). There are 12 residues in the CDR3. The CDR3 nucleotides read TGCAGTGCTGGACAATATAATTCACCCCTCCACTTT. This gives the protein CSAGQYNSPLHF.

This clonotype was seen many times. The chain links TRBV11-2 to TRBJ2-2; D remains unclear. Trimming stripped 5 bases from V and 3 bases from J, with 16 bases between. The germline V gene encodes CDR1 SGHAT and CDR2 FQNNGV. The CDR3 consists of 16 residues. The CDR3 bases are TGTGCCAGCAGCACGCTCATAAGGACGGACACCGGGGAGCTGTTTTTT. Translating it yields CASSTLIRTDTGELFF.